This paragraph covers one TCR beta chain sequence. Its antigen is unidentified. This CDR3 is built from 15 residues. V lost 0 bases and J 1 base, leaving 10 bases between the germline ends. CDR1 is SGHRS, CDR2 YFSETQ, per germline. Sequencing was performed with immunoSEQ multiplex PCR; in TCRdb, only in-frame clones are kept and a portion is missing. The sample shows about 94,000 clones, 85% of them seen only once. This entry comes from a study of T cell responses to AZD1222 COVID-19 vaccine. Study-wide points: A mostly white British donor set with more females was recruited, and clonal diversity was possibly underestimated.

The sequencing here drew on peripheral blood, taken 28 days after the second AZD1222 dose. The J gene is TRBJ1-1, the V gene TRBV5-1; D uncertain. This sequence originates from an adult who received the AZD1222 COVID-19 vaccine. The CDR3 reads CASSLDPQANTEAFF. The CDR3 DNA follows: TGCGCCAGCAGCTTGGACCCACAAGCGAACACTGAAGCTTTCTTT.